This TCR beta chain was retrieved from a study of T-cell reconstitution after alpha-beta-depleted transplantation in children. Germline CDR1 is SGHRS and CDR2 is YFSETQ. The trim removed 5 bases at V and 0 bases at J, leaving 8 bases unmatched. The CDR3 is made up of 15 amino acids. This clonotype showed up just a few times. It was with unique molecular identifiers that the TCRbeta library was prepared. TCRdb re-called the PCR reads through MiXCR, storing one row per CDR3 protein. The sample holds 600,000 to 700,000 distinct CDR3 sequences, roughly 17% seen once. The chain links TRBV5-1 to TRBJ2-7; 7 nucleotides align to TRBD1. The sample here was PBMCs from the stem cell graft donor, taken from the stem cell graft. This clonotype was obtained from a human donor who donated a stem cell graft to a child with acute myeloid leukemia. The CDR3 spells CASSVGQVPSYEQYV. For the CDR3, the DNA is TGCGCCAGCAGTGTTGGACAGGTCCCCTCCTACGAGCAGTACGTC.